This T cell receptor beta chain was documented in a study of T-cell reconstitution after alpha-beta-depleted transplantation in children. Regarding the study as a whole: Surviving recipient cells, namely T cells and thymic progenitors, were the source of high day-60 TCRbeta diversity in some patients. Reported findings indicate that, about two months after transplant, alpha-beta T cells came from several hundred expanded clones, which were derived from non-depleted graft cells. T-cell numbers and diversity one year post-transplant derived largely from freshly generated T cells.

This clonotype was seen more than once but under ten times. What it binds is unknown. V was pared by 0 bases and J by 5 bases, with 12 bases of the junction left unmatched. Germline CDR1 DFQATT, CDR2 SNEGSKA (reference sequence). This CDR3 contains 17 residues. Preparation of the TCRbeta library was carried out with unique molecular identifiers. MiXCR, applied by TCRdb to the PCR reads, yields one record per CDR3 protein. Found here are fewer than 700,000 distinct CDR3 sequences, 20% to 25% of them singletons; the top ten hold less than 15%. This chain uses TRBV20-1 with TRBJ2-5; TRBD1 matches at 10 bases. This specimen consisted of PBMCs, mostly from graft donor cells, obtained 360 days after TCRalphabeta/CD19-depleted stem cell transplant. The receptor comes from a boy younger than two who had a stem cell transplant for acute myeloid leukemia, so the T cells may come from the graft donor. The CDR3 region is CSAREPGTGDLGETQYF. DNA of the CDR3: TGCAGTGCTAGAGAACCCGGGACAGGGGACCTGGGGGAGACCCAGTACTTC.